This TCR beta chain was identified in a study of graft-versus-host responses after intestinal transplantation. CDR1 is SEHNR and CDR2 is FQNEAQ in the germline V gene (reference sequence). This CDR3 is 16 amino acids long. V was trimmed by 1 base and J by 2 bases, leaving 13 bases between them. TCRdb keeps only in-frame clones here, not all; method: immunoSEQ multiplex PCR. This table has roughly 28,000 clones, 85% to 95% appearing once. Here the sequenced sample was PBMCs, taken around 70 days after intestinal transplant. This chain joins TRBV7-9 and TRBJ2-3; D possibly corresponds to TRBD2 (6 bases). The sequence derives from a human patient who received an intestinal transplant, so some T cells may come from the graft donor. The DNA of the CDR3 is TGTGCCAGCAGCTTAGGGAGGGCGGGATACACAGATACGCAGTATTTT. Its protein product is CASSLGRAGYTDTQYF.